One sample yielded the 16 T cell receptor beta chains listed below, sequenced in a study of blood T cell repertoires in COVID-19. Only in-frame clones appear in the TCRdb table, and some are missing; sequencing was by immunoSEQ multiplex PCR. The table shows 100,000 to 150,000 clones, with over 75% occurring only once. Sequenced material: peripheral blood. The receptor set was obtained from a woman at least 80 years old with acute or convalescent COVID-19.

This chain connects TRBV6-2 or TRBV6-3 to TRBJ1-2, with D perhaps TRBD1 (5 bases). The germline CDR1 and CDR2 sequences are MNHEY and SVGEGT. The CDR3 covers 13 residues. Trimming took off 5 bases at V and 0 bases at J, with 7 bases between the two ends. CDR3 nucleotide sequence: TGTGCCAGCAGTAAACAGGCTAACTATGGCTACACCTTC. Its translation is CASSKQANYGYTF.

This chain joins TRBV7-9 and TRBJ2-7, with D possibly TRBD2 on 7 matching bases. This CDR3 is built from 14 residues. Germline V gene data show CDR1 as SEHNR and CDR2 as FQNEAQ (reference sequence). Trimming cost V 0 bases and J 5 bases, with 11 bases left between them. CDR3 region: CASSLAGGPHEQYV. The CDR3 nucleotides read TGTGCCAGCAGCTTAGCGGGGGGGCCCCACGAGCAGTACGTC.

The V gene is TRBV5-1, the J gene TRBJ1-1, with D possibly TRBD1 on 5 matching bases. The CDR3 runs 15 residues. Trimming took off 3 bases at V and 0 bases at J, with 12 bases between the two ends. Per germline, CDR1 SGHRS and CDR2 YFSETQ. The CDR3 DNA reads TGCGCCAGCAGCTACCGCGGGACGGTGAACACTGAAGCTTTCTTT. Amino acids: CASSYRGTVNTEAFF.

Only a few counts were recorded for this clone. CDR3 residues: CASSLARGRTAGNTIYF. For the CDR3, the DNA is TGCGCCAGCAGCCTCGCCAGGGGGCGAACGGCTGGAAACACCATATATTTT. The genes are TRBV4-1 and TRBJ1-3; TRBD1 matches 8 bases. This CDR3 spans 17 amino acids. V was clipped by 4 bases and J by 2 bases; unmatched bases: 10. From germline, CDR1 is MGHRA and CDR2 YSYEKL.

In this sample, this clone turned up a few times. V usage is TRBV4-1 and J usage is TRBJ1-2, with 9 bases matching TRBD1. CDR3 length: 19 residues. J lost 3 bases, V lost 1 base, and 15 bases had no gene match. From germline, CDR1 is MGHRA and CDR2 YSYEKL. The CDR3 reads CASSQGQGGARSTYYGYTF. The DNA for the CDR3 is TGCGCCAGCAGCCAAGGACAGGGGGGGGCGAGGTCGACTTACTATGGCTACACCTTC.

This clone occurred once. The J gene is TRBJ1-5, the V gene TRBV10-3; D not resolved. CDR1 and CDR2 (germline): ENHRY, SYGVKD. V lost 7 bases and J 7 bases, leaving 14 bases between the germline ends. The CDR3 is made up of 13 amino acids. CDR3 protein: CAITFPLRQPQHF. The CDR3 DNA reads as TGTGCCATCACCTTCCCCTTACGGCAGCCCCAGCATTTT.

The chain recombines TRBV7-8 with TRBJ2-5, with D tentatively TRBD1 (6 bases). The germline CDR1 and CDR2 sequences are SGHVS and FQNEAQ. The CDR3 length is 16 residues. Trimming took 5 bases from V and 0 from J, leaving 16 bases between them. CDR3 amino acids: CASSQRRGMYQETQYF. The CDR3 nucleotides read TGTGCCAGCAGCCAACGTAGGGGGATGTACCAAGAGACCCAGTACTTC.

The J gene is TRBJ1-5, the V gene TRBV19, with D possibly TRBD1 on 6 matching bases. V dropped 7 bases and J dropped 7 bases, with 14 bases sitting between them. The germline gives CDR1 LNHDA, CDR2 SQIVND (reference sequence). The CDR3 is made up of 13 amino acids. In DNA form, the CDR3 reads TGTGCCAGTACACCCTACAGGGACCAGCCCCAGCATTTT. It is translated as CASTPYRDQPQHF.

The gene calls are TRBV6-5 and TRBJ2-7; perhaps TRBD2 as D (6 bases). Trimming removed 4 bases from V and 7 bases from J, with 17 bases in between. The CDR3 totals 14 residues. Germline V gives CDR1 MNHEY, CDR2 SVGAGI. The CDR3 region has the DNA TGTGCCAGCAGTTCTGACAGAGGACTACGAGAGCAGTACGTC. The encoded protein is CASSSDRGLREQYV.

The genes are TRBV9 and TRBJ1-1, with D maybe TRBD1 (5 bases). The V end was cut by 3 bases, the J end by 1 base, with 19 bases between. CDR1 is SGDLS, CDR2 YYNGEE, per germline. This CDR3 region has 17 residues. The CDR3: CASSALDNHRKNTEAFF. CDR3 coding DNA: TGTGCCAGCAGCGCCCTGGACAACCACCGAAAGAACACTGAAGCTTTCTTT.

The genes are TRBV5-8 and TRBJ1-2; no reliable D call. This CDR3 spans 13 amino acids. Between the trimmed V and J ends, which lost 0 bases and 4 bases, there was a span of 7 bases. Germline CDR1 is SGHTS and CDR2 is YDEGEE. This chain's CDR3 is CASSLVSGYGYTF. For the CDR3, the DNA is TGTGCCAGCAGCTTGGTGAGCGGCTATGGCTACACCTTC.

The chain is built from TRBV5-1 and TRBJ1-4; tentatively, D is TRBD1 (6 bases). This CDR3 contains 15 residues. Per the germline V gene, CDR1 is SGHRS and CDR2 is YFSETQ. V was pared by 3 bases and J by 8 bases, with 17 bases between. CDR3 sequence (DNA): TGCGCCAGCAGCTCCTTACAGGGCAGCGGAGAAAAACTGTTTTTT. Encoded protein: CASSSLQGSGEKLFF.

The CDR3 DNA reads TGTGCCAGCAGTTTACAGGAGACCGCTGAAGCTTTCTTT. It translates to CASSLQETAEAFF. V gene TRBV2 combines with J gene TRBJ1-1; D may be TRBD1 (5 bases). CDR1 and CDR2 (germline): SNHLY, FYNNEI. V gave up 5 bases and J gave up 6 bases, with 13 bases separating them. This CDR3 contains 13 residues.

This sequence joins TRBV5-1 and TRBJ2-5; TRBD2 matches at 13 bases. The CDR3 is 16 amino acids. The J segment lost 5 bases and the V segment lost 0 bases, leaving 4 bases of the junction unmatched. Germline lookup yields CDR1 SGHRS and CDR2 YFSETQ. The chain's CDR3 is CASSLGLAGGRETQYF. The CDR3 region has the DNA TGCGCCAGCAGCTTGGGACTAGCGGGGGGACGGGAGACCCAGTACTTC.

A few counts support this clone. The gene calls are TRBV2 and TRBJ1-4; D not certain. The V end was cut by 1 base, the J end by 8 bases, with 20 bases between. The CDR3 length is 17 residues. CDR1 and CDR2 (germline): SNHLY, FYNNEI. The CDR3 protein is CASSEGPWRAFVEKLFF. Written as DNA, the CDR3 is TGTGCCAGCAGTGAAGGACCCTGGCGGGCCTTTGTGGAAAAACTGTTTTTT.

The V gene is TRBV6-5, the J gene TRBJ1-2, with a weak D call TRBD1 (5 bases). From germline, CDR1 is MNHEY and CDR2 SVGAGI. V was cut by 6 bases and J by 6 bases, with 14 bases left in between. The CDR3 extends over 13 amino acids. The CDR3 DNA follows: TGTGCCAGCAGATCCCGACAGTATCATGGCTACACCTTC. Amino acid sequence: CASRSRQYHGYTF.